There are a few counts of the clone carrying this TCR beta chain. Time point indicated: patch test 2, 6 weeks after DPC sensitization. Treatment defined: therapeutic diphenylcyclopropenone sensitization with weekly scalp DPC. The data were taken from a study of human T cells and chemical hapten exposure. Study details: Diphenylcyclopropenone was applied weekly to patients' scalps across the approximately 25-week study. Patch tests of 0.01% DPC on the upper back were read at 6 days.

Deletions cut 5 bases from V and 2 bases from J, with 17 bases between. The CDR3 contains 16 residues. Germline assignment: CDR1 SEHNR and CDR2 FQNEAQ (reference sequence). Separate cDNA molecules received unique molecular identifiers, which the library attached to them. In the original workflow: Samples contained a median of roughly 93,000 TCRs, with a range of roughly 23,224 to 700,000. One entry per CDR3 protein, called by TCRdb with MiXCR from the RACE reads. The V and J calls shown here were made by TCRdb, not taken from the authors' results. Of approximately 89,000 distinct CDR3 sequences listed, 6.6% are singletons.

This rearrangement joins TRBV7-9 to TRBJ2-3, with D perhaps matching TRBD2 (7 bases). The source was whole blood, collected in connection with sensitization to the hapten diphenylcyclopropenone (DPC). The clonotype comes from a woman aged 30 to 39 with alopecia areata. Some clones in this sample may be carry-over from other donors' samples. CDR3 DNA: TGTGCCAGCAGCCCGGGGCGGGGGCCTATCACAGATACGCAGTATTTT. Protein sequence: CASSPGRGPITDTQYF.